The 24 T cell receptor beta chains in this list originate from one sample, sequenced in a study of T cell responses to AZD1222 COVID-19 vaccine (TCRdb year 2021). Preparation of the library involved the immunoSEQ multiplex PCR assay. Entries here come from immuneACCESS through TCRdb and include only in-frame sequences with V and J called. Some clones fail to appear in such tables; in the studies checked, an unresolved V gene covers under half of the shortfall, and the cause of the remainder is unknown. The sample yields about 160,000 clones; 90% were counted once. Of the sample, 3% to 3.5% falls within the top ten clones. The time point tag for this specimen amounts to: about 28 days (+/-7) after the second vaccine dose. The specimen was peripheral blood, collected 28 days after the second AZD1222 dose. These TCRs come from an adult who received the AZD1222 COVID-19 vaccine.

The chain joins TRBV7-9 to TRBJ1-1, with D tentatively TRBD1 (5 bases). V lost 5 bases and J 1 base, leaving 17 bases between the germline ends. There are 16 residues in the CDR3. CDR1 is SEHNR and CDR2 is FQNEAQ in the germline V gene (reference sequence). The CDR3 sequence is CASSQARVQANTEAFF. The CDR3 DNA sequence: TGTGCCAGCAGCCAAGCACGGGTACAGGCGAACACTGAAGCTTTCTTT.

The V call is TRBV7-2, the J call TRBJ2-7; D tentatively reads TRBD1 or TRBD2 (5 bases each). The CDR3 runs to 13 residues. Germline V gene sequence: CDR1 SGHTA, CDR2 FQGNSA. V lost 7 bases to trimming and J lost 6 bases, with 16 bases between them. The DNA for the CDR3 is TGTGCCAGCACCGACAGACCAGGGAGCGAGCAGTACTTC. This gives the protein CASTDRPGSEQYF. The full variable domain, with the rest looked up from reference TRBV7-2 and TRBJ2-7, is GAGVSQSPSNKVTEKGKDVELRCDPISGHTALYWYRQSLGQGLEFLIYFQGNSAPDKSGLPSDRFSAERTGGSVSTLTIQRTQQEDSAVYLCASTDRPGSEQYFGPGTRLTVT.

V gene TRBV27 combines with J gene TRBJ2-2, with D perhaps TRBD1 or TRBD2 (6 bases each). Germline V lookup: CDR1 MNHEY, CDR2 SMNVEV (reference sequence). CDR3 length: 17 amino acids. The ends were cut back, 3 bases at V and 4 bases at J, with 18 bases in the middle. The CDR3 protein is CASSFWGVGGSTGELFF. As DNA, the CDR3 is TGTGCCAGCAGTTTTTGGGGTGTGGGGGGCTCCACCGGGGAGCTGTTTTTT.

The chain combines TRBV2 with TRBJ2-7, with 9 bases aligning to TRBD1. Germline V gene sequence: CDR1 SNHLY, CDR2 FYNNEI. V lost 7 bases to trimming and J lost 0 bases; unmatched junction nucleotides: 7. The CDR3 contains 15 residues. This CDR3 is CASTSTGQGSYEQYF. The CDR3 coding sequence is TGTGCCAGCACCTCCACGGGACAGGGCTCCTACGAGCAGTACTTC.

This chain connects TRBV5-5 to TRBJ1-2; 9 bases fit TRBD1. The germline V gene has CDR1 SGHKS and CDR2 YYEKEE (reference sequence). Losses at the gene ends were 3 bases for V and 0 bases for J; bases not matched to a gene: 3. This CDR3 has 15 residues. The CDR3 DNA is TGTGCCAGCAGCTGGGGACAGGGTCCTAACTATGGCTACACCTTC. The encoded protein is CASSWGQGPNYGYTF.

Of note for this clone: The junction shows a germline mismatch at one end, possibly a read error. The chain uses TRBV18 and TRBJ2-5; 13 bases fit TRBD2. Germline CDR1 is KGHSH and CDR2 is LQKENI. There are 14 residues in the CDR3. CDR3 in amino acids: CASSPLAGGETQYF. DNA of the CDR3: TGTGCCAGCTCTCCACTAGCGGGAGGGGAGACCCAGTACTTC.

V gene TRBV12-3 or TRBV12-4 combines with J gene TRBJ1-2; the match to TRBD1 covers 7 bases. V lost 7 bases and J lost 7; bases outside the gene matches: 9. The CDR3 is made up of 13 amino acids. The CDR3 sequence: CASNNRGGRGYTF. The CDR3 region has the DNA TGTGCCAGCAATAACAGGGGAGGTCGTGGCTACACCTTC.

This clone was seen once. The genes are TRBV20-1 and TRBJ2-3; TRBD2 matches 10 bases. The V and J ends lost 3 bases and 1 base, in that order; junction bases with no gene match: 4. The CDR3 length is 15 residues. In germline, CDR1 is DFQATT, CDR2 SNEGSKA (reference sequence). The CDR3 reads CSASLAGGRTDTQYF. CDR3 bases: TGCAGTGCTAGTTTAGCGGGGGGCCGCACAGATACGCAGTATTTT.

This chain joins TRBV30 and TRBJ1-3; D is unclear. Deletions cut 0 bases from V and 0 bases from J, with 9 bases between. The CDR3 has 15 residues. Looked up from germline, CDR1 is GTSNPN and CDR2 is SVGIG (reference sequence). This CDR3 reads CAWSVLPSSGNTIYF. CDR3 DNA: TGTGCCTGGAGTGTACTGCCGAGCTCTGGAAACACCATATATTTT.

This rearrangement joins TRBV6-6 to TRBJ1-2, with D maybe TRBD1 (6 bases). CDR1 MNHNY and CDR2 SVGAGI come from the germline V gene (reference sequence). This CDR3 has 14 amino acids. V lost 5 bases, J lost 3 bases, and 13 bases lay in between. Written as DNA, the CDR3 is TGTGCCAGCAGTCTCGGACAGAAGGACTATGGCTACACCTTC. Translation: CASSLGQKDYGYTF.

The CDR3 DNA is TGTGCCAGCAGCCACCTGACAGGGGAAGGCAATTCACCCCTCCACTTT. This codes for CASSHLTGEGNSPLHF. V and J are TRBV3-1 (or the pseudogene TRBV3-2) and TRBJ1-6; TRBD1 matches 8 bases. The V gene's germline CDR1 is LGHDT and CDR2 YNNKEL (reference sequence). The junction had 8 bases not matched to a gene; V was cut back by 3 bases and J by 7 bases. CDR3 length equals 16 residues.

The chain has TRBV2 and TRBJ2-7; D possibly corresponds to TRBD2 (6 bases). The CDR3 is made up of 14 amino acids. Germline CDR1 reads SNHLY; CDR2 reads FYNNEI. V was clipped by 2 bases and J by 3 bases, with 11 bases between them. CDR3 amino acids: CASSERTNVYEQYF. As DNA, the CDR3 is TGTGCCAGCAGTGAACGGACTAACGTCTACGAGCAGTACTTC.

The chain combines TRBV6-4 with TRBJ2-2; no clear D. Per the germline V gene, CDR1 is MRHNA and CDR2 is SNTAGT. V was trimmed by 4 bases and J by 7 bases, leaving 16 bases between them. CDR3 length: 15 residues. CDR3 in amino acids: CASSVTPLVGGELFF. CDR3 coding DNA: TGTGCCAGCAGTGTTACGCCCCTGGTAGGCGGGGAGCTGTTTTTT.

This chain connects TRBV10-1 to TRBJ2-1, with a tentative D call TRBD2 (6 bases). This CDR3 contains 13 residues. Trimming cost V 5 bases and J 7 bases, with 12 bases left between them. Germline CDR1 WNHNN, CDR2 SYGVQD (reference sequence). The CDR3 bases are TGCGCCAGCAGTACGGCGGGAAGTAATGAGCAGTTCTTC. Encoded protein: CASSTAGSNEQFF.

The chain couples TRBV27 to TRBJ2-1; 7 nucleotides align to TRBD1. Germline values: CDR1 MNHEY, CDR2 SMNVEV (reference sequence). CDR3 length: 16 residues. V shed 4 bases and J 4 bases; nucleotides not matched to a gene: 10. Here the CDR3 DNA reads TGTGCCAGCAGTTGGACAGGACAGACCCCTTACAATGAGCAGTTCTTC. Encoded protein: CASSWTGQTPYNEQFF.

The genes are TRBV27 and TRBJ1-1, with D possibly TRBD1 on 6 matching bases. V was cut by 5 bases and J by 4 bases, with 14 bases left in between. This CDR3 comprises 14 residues. Germline V gene data show CDR1 as MNHEY and CDR2 as SMNVEV (reference sequence). The CDR3 DNA reads TGTGCCAGCAGTCCGGGGACACTACTCACTGAAGCTTTCTTT. This translates into CASSPGTLLTEAFF.

The chain joins TRBV5-1 to TRBJ2-1; no clear D. This CDR3 contains 16 residues. V was shortened by 0 bases and J by 0 bases, with 10 bases between the two germline ends. Germline V lookup: CDR1 SGHRS, CDR2 YFSETQ. The CDR3 nucleotides are TGCGCCAGCAGCTTGGGTGGCAGCAACTCCTACAATGAGCAGTTCTTC. Translation: CASSLGGSNSYNEQFF.

The V call is TRBV18, the J call TRBJ1-3, with 11 bases identical to TRBD1. Germline CDR1 and CDR2: KGHSH and LQKENI. The length of the CDR3 is 16 residues. J lost 0 bases, V lost 5 bases, and 3 bases had no gene match. The DNA of the CDR3 is TGTGCCAGCTCAGCCGGGACAGGGGGCTCTGGAAACACCATATATTTT. Translated, it gives CASSAGTGGSGNTIYF. The variable domain in full, completed from reference TRBV18 and TRBJ1-3, reads NAGVMQNPRHLVRRRGQEARLRCSPMKGHSHVYWYRQLPEEGLKFMVYLQKENIIDESGMPKERFSAEFPKEGPSILRIQQVVRGDSAAYFCASSAGTGGSGNTIYFGEGSWLTVV.

V gene TRBV10-3 combines with J gene TRBJ1-5; 8 bases align to TRBD1. J lost 0 bases, V lost 6 bases, and 4 bases had no gene match. CDR3 length equals 15 residues. The germline gives CDR1 ENHRY, CDR2 SYGVKD. The CDR3 DNA sequence: TGTGCCATCAGGCCGGGACAGGATAGCAATCAGCCCCAGCATTTT. Its protein is CAIRPGQDSNQPQHF.

The V gene is TRBV2, the J gene TRBJ2-7; D gene unclear. V was trimmed by 2 bases and J by 7 bases, leaving 18 bases between them. Looked up from germline, CDR1 is SNHLY and CDR2 is FYNNEI. The CDR3 totals 15 residues. The chain's CDR3 is CASSETGNPPEEQYF. CDR3 nucleotides: TGTGCCAGCAGTGAAACTGGGAATCCCCCCGAGGAGCAGTACTTC.

This sequence joins TRBV15 and TRBJ1-1; D gene ambiguous. CDR1 and CDR2 from the germline V gene are LNHNV and YYDKDF (reference sequence). The CDR3 is 15 amino acids. V lost 2 bases and J 0 bases, leaving 10 bases between the germline ends. This CDR3 reads CATSRLTGLNTEAFF. In nucleotides, the CDR3 is TGTGCCACCAGCAGATTGACCGGCCTGAACACTGAAGCTTTCTTT. Looking up the rest from reference TRBV15 and TRBJ1-1 gives the full variable domain: DAMVIQNPRYQVTQFGKPVTLSCSQTLNHNVMYWYQQKSSQAPKLLFHYYDKDFNNEADTPDNFQSRRPNTSFCFLDIRSPGLGDTAMYLCATSRLTGLNTEAFFGQGTRLTVV.

The V and J genes are TRBV5-4 and TRBJ2-5, with D unclear. The CDR3 totals 14 residues. Germline CDR1 reads SGHNT; CDR2 reads YYREEE (reference sequence). Between the trimmed V and J ends, which lost 0 bases and 5 bases, there was a span of 11 bases. This CDR3 reads CASSLELVRETQYF. CDR3 in DNA: TGTGCCAGCAGCTTGGAGCTCGTCAGGGAGACCCAGTACTTC.

This rearrangement joins TRBV6-5 to TRBJ2-1; 10 positions match TRBD2. Germline V gives CDR1 MNHEY, CDR2 SVGAGI. With 7 bases clipped from V and 3 bases from J, the junction kept 3 bases outside the gene matches. This CDR3 contains 14 residues. CDR3 sequence reads: CASTPSGSYNEQFF. In DNA form, the CDR3 reads TGTGCCAGCACACCTAGCGGGAGCTACAATGAGCAGTTCTTC.

There are a few counts of this clone. The chain carries TRBV6-6 and TRBJ1-5; D not resolved. This CDR3 is 13 amino acids long. CDR1 MNHNY and CDR2 SVGAGI come from the germline V gene (reference sequence). Trimming pared 7 bases from V and 1 base from J, leaving 8 bases between. CDR3: CASKGSSNQPQHF. In nucleotides, the CDR3 is TGTGCCAGCAAGGGTTCAAGCAATCAGCCCCAGCATTTT.